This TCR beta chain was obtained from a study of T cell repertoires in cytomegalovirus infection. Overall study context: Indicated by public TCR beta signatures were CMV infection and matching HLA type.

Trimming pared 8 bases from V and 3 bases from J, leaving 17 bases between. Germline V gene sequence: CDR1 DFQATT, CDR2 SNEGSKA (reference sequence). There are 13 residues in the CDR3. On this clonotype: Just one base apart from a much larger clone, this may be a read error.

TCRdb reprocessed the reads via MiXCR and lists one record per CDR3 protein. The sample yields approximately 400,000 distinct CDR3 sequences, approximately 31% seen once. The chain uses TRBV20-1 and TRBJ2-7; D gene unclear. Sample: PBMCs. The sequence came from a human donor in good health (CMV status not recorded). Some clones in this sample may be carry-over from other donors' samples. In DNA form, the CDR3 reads TGCAGTTCTCATAACCCAAACTTCTACGAGCAGTACTTC. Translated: CSSHNPNFYEQYF.